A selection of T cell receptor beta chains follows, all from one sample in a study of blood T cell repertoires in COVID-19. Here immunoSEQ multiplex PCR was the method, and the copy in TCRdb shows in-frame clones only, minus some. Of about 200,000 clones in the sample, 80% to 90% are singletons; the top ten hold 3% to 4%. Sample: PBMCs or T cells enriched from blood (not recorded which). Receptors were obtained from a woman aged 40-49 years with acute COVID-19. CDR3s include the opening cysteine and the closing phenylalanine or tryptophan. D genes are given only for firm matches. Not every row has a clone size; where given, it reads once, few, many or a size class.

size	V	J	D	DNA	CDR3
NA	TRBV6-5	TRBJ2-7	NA	TGTGCCACGTCCTCCGGGACAAGCTCCTACGAGCAGTACTTC	CATSSGTSSYEQYF
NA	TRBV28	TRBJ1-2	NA	TGTGCCAGCGGCGGGGCATTCTATGGCTACACCTTC	CASGGAFYGYTF
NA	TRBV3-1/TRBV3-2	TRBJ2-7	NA	TGTGCCAGCAGCCAAGTAGTAGACGGACTTAACTCCTACGAGCAGTACTTC	CASSQVVDGLNSYEQYF
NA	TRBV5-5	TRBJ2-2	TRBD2	TGTGCCAGCAGCTTGGATGTGACTAGCGAGAACACCGGGGAGCTGTTTTTT	CASSLDVTSENTGELFF
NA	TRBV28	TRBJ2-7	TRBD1	TGTGCCAGCAGTTTTGGGACAGTCGAGCAGTACTTC	CASSFGTVEQYF
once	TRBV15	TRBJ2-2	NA	TGTGCCACCAGCAGAGATTTTAGGGAGGGGGAGAACACCGGGGAGCTGTTTTTT	CATSRDFREGENTGELFF
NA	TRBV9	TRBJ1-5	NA	TGTGCCAGCAGCGTAGGACTGAGCACTCAGCCCCAGCATTTT	CASSVGLSTQPQHF
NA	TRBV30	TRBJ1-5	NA	TGTGCCTGGAGTGTTCGGGGGAGGGGCAATCAGCCCCAGCATTTT	CAWSVRGRGNQPQHF
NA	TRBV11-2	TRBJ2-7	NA	TGTGCCAGCAGCTTATGGGCAGGGGGGCCGAAAGAGCAGTACTTC	CASSLWAGGPKEQYF
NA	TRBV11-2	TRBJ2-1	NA	TGTGCCAGCAGCCCGAGCGGGTGGTCCTACAATGAGCAGTTCTTC	CASSPSGWSYNEQFF
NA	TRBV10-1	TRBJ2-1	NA	TGCGCCAGCAGCATCGGAGGGCAGGGTGCCCACAATGAGCAGTTCTTC	CASSIGGQGAHNEQFF
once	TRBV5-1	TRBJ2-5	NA	TGCGCCAGCAGCTTGGAGAGCGGCCAAGAGACCCAGTACTTC	CASSLESGQETQYF
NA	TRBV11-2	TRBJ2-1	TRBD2	TGTGCCAGCAGCTTAGCGGGAGGGCCGGGGGAGCAGTTCTTC	CASSLAGGPGEQFF
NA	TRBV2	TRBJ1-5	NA	TGTGCCAGCAGCCGTACGGGTCTGAAAGAAGGCAATCAGCCCCAGCATTTT	CASSRTGLKEGNQPQHF
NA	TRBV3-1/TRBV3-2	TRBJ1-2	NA	TGTGCCAGCAGCCAAGTGCGGAGTGATGGCTACACCTTC	CASSQVRSDGYTF
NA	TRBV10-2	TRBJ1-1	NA	TGCGCCAGCAGAGTTGACAGAACCAACACTGAAGCTTTCTTT	CASRVDRTNTEAFF
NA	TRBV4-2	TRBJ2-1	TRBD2	TGTGCCAGCAGCCCCGGACTAGCGCAGTACAATGAGCAGTTCTTC	CASSPGLAQYNEQFF
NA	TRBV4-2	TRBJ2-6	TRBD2	TGTGCCAGCAGCCAAGGACTGCGGGAGTCAGGGGCCAACGTCCTGACTTTC	CASSQGLRESGANVLTF
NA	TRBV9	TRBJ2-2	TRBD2	TGTGCCAGCAGCGTTGGACTAGCGAATGTGAACACCGGGGAGCTGTTTTTT	CASSVGLANVNTGELFF
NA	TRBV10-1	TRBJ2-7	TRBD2	TGCGCCAGCAGTGTCATGGCGGGGGGCTACGAGCAGTACTTC	CASSVMAGGYEQYF
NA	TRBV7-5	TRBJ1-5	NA	TGTGTCAGAAGACGTCGGGTGTATCAGCCCCAGCATTTT	CVRRRRVYQPQHF
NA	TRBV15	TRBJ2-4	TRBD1	TGTGCCACCAGCAGAGATTGGTGGACAGGGGTATCCAAAAACATTCAGTACTTC	CATSRDWWTGVSKNIQYF
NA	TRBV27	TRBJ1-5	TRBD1	TGTGCCAGCAGTTCAGGGGGTCAGCCCCAGCATTTT	CASSSGGQPQHF
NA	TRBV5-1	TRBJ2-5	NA	TGCGCCAGCAGCTTACCGGAGTCACGGGTCGAAGAGACCCAGTACTTC	CASSLPESRVEETQYF
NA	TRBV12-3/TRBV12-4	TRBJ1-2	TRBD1	TGTGCCAGCGGGGACAGGGGGCAAGGCTACACCTTC	CASGDRGQGYTF
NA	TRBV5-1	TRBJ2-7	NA	TGCGCCAGCGAACCCGGTGGCAGGGGAAGCGGAAGATCCTACGAGCAGTACTTC	CASEPGGRGSGRSYEQYF
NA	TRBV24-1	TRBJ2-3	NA	TGTGCCACCGCCTGGGGGGGCGCCCCAGATACGCAGTATTTT	CATAWGGAPDTQYF
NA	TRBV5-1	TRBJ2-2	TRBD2	TGCGCCAGCAGCTCAACTAGCGGGAGAGTCACCGGGGAGCTGTTTTTT	CASSSTSGRVTGELFF
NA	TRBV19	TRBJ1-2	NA	TGTGCCAGTAGAACTCCGGGACACATTAACTATGGCTACACCTTC	CASRTPGHINYGYTF
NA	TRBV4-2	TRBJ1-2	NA	TGTGCCAGCAGCCAAGATGGGGCGTATCAGAACTATGGCTACACCTTC	CASSQDGAYQNYGYTF
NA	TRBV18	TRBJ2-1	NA	TGTGCCAGCTCACCACCAAGGCCGAGCGGTGGCAATGAGCAGTTCTTC	CASSPPRPSGGNEQFF
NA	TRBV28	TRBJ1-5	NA	TGTGCCAGCATTGGTGGGACAAACAATCAGCCCCAGCATTTT	CASIGGTNNQPQHF
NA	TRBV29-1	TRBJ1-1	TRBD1	TGCAGCGTTGGGCGACAGGGGACTGAAGCTTTCTTT	CSVGRQGTEAFF
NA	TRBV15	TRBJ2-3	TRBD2	TGTGCCACCAGCAGAGATCAGGGGACTAGCGACACAGATACGCAGTATTTT	CATSRDQGTSDTDTQYF
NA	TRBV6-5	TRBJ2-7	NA	TGTGCCAGCAGTTACTCGGGTCTTAGCGGACACTACGAGCAGTACTTC	CASSYSGLSGHYEQYF
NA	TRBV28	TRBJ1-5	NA	TGTGCCAGCAGTTCCCAAGCCTGGGGAGGAGGACAGCCCCAGCATTTT	CASSSQAWGGGQPQHF
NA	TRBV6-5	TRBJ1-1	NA	TGTGCCAGCATTCGGAACACTGAAGCTTTCTTT	CASIRNTEAFF
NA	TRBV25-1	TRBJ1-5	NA	TGTGCCAGCAGTGAAGGCGGCGGGAATCAGCCCCAGCATTTT	CASSEGGGNQPQHF
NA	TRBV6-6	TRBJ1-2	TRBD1	TGTGCCAGCAGCCCGACAGGGAACGGCGGCTACACCTTC	CASSPTGNGGYTF
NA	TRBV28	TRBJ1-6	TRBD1	TGTGCCAGCAGGTCAGGGGGACTTTCACCCCTCCACTTT	CASRSGGLSPLHF
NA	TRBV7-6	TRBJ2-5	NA	TGTGCCAGCAGCTTAGCGCACGGGACTTTCCAAGAGACCCAGTACTTC	CASSLAHGTFQETQYF
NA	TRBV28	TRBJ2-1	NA	TGTGCCAGCAGTTACTGGGCCAATGAGCAGTTCTTC	CASSYWANEQFF
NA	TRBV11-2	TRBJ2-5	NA	TGTGCCAGCAGCTTAATGGGGGGAACGGCCGTTCAAGAGACCCAGTACTTC	CASSLMGGTAVQETQYF
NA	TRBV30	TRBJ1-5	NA	TGTGCCTGGAGTCCTGGAGGCAATCAGCCCCAGCATTTT	CAWSPGGNQPQHF
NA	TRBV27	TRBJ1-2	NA	TGTGCCAGCAGTCTGGGGGGGGATGGCTACACCTTC	CASSLGGDGYTF
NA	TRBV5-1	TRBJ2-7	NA	TGCGCCAGCAGCTTGGTTCCAGGGGAGTTCGAGCAGTACTTC	CASSLVPGEFEQYF
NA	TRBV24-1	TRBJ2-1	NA	TGTGCCACCCGGTCCCACCTAGCTGGTGAGCAGTTCTTC	CATRSHLAGEQFF
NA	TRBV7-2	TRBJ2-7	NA	TGTGCCAGCAGCTTAGAGCGGTCCTACGAGCAGTACTTC	CASSLERSYEQYF
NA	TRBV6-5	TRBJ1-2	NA	TGTGCCAGCAGTTACACTACAGGGACCAACTATGGCTACACCTTC	CASSYTTGTNYGYTF